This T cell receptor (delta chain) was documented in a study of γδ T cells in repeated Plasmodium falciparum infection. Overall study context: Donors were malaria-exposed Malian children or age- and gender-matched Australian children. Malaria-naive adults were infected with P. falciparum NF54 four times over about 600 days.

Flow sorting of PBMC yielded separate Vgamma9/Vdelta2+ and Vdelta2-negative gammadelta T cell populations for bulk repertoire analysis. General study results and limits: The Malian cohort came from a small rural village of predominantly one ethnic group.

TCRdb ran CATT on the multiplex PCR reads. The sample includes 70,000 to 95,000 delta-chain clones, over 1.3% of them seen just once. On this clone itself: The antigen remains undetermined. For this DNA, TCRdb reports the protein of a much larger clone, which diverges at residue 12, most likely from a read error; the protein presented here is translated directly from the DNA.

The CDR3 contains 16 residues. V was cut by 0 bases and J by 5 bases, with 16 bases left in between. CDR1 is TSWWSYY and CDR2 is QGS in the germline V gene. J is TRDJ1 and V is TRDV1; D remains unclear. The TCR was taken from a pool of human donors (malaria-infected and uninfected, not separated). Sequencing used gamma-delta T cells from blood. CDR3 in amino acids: CALGELIPQKEDKLIF. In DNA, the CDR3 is TGTGCTCTTGGGGAACTTATCCCCCAAAAGGAGGATAAACTCATCTTT.